The T cell receptor (beta chain) under discussion was sequenced for a study of T cells after yellow fever vaccination. The study, taken as a whole, reports: Among all clonotypes, a small share was observed in both CD4 and CD8 compartments. Clones from primary vaccination mostly reappeared after the booster (roughly 95% CD4, around 90% CD8).

The ends were cut back, 0 bases at V and 5 bases at J, with 10 bases in the middle. In germline, CDR1 is SGHAT, CDR2 FQNNGV. The CDR3 has 15 residues. This clonotype has only a few counts. No antigen is known for it. Synthesis of TCR cDNA relied on 5'RACE template switching, which attached a universal primer site and UMIs. TCRdb processed the 5' RACE reads anew with MiXCR; each CDR3 protein has one entry. This sample has 550,000 to 750,000 distinct CDR3 sequences, with roughly 14% found just once. The rearrangement links TRBV11-2 to TRBJ2-2, with D possibly being TRBD1 (6 bases). This clonotype was sampled from a man aged 25 to 40 who received the YFV17D yellow fever vaccine. This sample comprised PBMCs, obtained on the day of the yellow fever booster vaccination. CDR3 region: CASSLDYRVTGELFF. The DNA of the CDR3 is TGTGCCAGCAGCTTAGACTACAGGGTTACCGGGGAGCTGTTTTTT.